The present entry profiles one TCR beta chain with its context. Its antigen is as yet unknown. These data come from a study of T cell responses to AZD1222 COVID-19 vaccine. Study-wide points: Among spike-specific TCRs, nearly half reportedly target unmutated variant regions. Donors were mostly white British, more females; clonal diversity possibly underestimated. Repertoire collection took place solely once the T cell response had peaked. Only a handful of AZD1222 recipients were seropositive at baseline.

The repertoire was sequenced with immunoSEQ multiplex PCR; TCRdb's copy has only in-frame clones and lacks some. Of around 110,000 clones in the sample, 90% to 95% were seen once. Trimming took 3 bases from V and 6 from J, leaving 14 bases between them. This CDR3 contains 14 residues. In germline, CDR1 is LGHDT, CDR2 YNNKEL (reference sequence). The sample consisted of peripheral blood, taken on day 0 of AZD1222 vaccination. This receptor was taken from an adult in good health. This chain joins TRBV3-1 (or the pseudogene TRBV3-2) and TRBJ2-5, with D perhaps TRBD1 (6 bases). The CDR3 nucleotides read TGTGCCAGCAGCCACCGGGCAGGGGAACAGACCCAGTACTTC. This encodes CASSHRAGEQTQYF.